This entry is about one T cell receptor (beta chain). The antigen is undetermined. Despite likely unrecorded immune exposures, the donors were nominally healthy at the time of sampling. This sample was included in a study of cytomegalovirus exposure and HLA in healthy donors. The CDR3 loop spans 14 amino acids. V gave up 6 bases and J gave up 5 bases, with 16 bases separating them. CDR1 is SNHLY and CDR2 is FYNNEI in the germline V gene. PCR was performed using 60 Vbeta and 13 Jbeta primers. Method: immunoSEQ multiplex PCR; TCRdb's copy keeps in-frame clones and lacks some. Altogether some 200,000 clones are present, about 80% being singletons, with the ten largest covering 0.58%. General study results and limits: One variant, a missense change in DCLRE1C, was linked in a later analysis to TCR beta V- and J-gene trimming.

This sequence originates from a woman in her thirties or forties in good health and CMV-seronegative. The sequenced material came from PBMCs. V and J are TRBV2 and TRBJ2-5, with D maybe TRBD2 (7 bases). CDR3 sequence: CASSQGGGEETQYF. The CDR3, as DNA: TGTGCCAGCAGCCAAGGGGGGGGCGAGGAGACCCAGTACTTC.